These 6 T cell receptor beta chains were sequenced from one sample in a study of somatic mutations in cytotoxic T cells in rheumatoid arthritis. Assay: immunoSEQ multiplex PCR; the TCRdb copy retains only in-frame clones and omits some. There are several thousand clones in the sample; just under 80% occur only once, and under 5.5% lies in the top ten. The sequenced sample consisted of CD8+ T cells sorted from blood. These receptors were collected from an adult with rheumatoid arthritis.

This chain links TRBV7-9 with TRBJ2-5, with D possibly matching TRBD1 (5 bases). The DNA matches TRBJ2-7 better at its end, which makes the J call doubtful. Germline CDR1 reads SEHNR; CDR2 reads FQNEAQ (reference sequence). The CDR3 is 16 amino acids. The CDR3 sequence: CASSGDTAGSVYEQYF. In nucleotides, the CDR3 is TGTGCCAGCAGCGGAGACACCGCAGGGTCCGTTTACGAGCAGTACTTC.

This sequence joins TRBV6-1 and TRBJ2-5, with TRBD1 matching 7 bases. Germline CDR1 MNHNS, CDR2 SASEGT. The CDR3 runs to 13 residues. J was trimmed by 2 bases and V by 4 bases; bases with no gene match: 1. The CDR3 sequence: CASSAGGQETQYF. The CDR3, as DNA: TGTGCCAGCAGTGCAGGGGGACAAGAGACCCAGTACTTC.

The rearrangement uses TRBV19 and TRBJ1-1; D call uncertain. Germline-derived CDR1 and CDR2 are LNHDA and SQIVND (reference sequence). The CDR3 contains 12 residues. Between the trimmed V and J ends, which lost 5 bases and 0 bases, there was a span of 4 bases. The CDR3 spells CASSHVNTEAFF. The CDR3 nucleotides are TGTGCCAGTAGTCACGTGAACACTGAAGCTTTCTTT.

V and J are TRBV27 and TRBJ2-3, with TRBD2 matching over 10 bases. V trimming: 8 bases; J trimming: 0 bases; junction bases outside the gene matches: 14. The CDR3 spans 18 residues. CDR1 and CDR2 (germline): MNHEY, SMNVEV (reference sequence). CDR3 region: CASSQGPGLAQSTDTQYF. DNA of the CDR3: TGTGCCAGCTCTCAAGGCCCGGGACTAGCGCAGAGCACAGATACGCAGTATTTT.

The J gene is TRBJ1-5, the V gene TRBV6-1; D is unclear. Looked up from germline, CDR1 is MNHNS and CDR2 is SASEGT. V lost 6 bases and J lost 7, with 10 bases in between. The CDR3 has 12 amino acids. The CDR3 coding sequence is TGTGCCAGCAGCCCAAACCCGCAGCCCCAGCATTTT. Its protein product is CASSPNPQPQHF.

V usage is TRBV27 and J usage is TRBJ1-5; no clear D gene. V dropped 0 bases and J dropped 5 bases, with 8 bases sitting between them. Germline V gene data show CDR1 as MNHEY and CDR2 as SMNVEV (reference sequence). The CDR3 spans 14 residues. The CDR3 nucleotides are TGTGCCAGCAGTTTATCCCTAAGTTATCAGCCCCAGCATTTT. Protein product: CASSLSLSYQPQHF.